This T cell receptor (beta chain) was identified in a study of identical twins. Findings of the study overall: The degree of excess twin sharing was weaker in beta out-of-frame sequences. The abundant beta clonotypes from cord blood had fewer insertions, and memory repertoires had none of this.

It was template switching that added a universal primer site, and there were unique molecular identifiers on the cDNA. TCRdb re-called the 5' RACE reads with MiXCR, one entry per CDR3 protein. The sample holds 600,000 to 850,000 distinct CDR3 sequences; about 18% are singletons and the top ten take about an eighth. Concerning this clonotype itself: The antigen is not known.

The CDR3 loop spans 21 amino acids. Germline V lookup: CDR1 MNHEY, CDR2 SVGEGT. Trimming took 5 bases from V and 0 from J; bases not matched to a gene: 22. The sample was also linked to a second study, of T cells expressing NK-cell markers.

This TCR derives from a woman younger than 35 in good health. The chain has TRBV6-2 or TRBV6-3 and TRBJ2-1; the match to TRBD2 covers 7 bases. Sequenced material: PBMCs. This CDR3 reads CASSLPIRGVHSSLSYNEQFF. CDR3 coding DNA: TGTGCCAGCAGTCTCCCAATTCGGGGGGTGCATTCCTCTCTCTCCTACAATGAGCAGTTCTTC.